A single sample gave rise to the 2 T cell receptor beta chains below, sequenced in a study of T and B cells in COVID-19 patients. BIOMED2 TRB-A/B primer pools were used in multiplex TRB PCR. Via MiXCR, TCRdb re-called the multiplex PCR reads, giving one row per CDR3 protein. The sample consists of 9,000 to 13,000 distinct CDR3 sequences, around 31% of them appearing once. Blood genomic DNA input for TRB amplification was about 240-550 ng. The sequenced sample consisted of blood. Every receptor here comes from a human donor with active COVID-19.

The genes are TRBV5-4 and TRBJ2-1, with 7 bases fitting TRBD2. The CDR3 contains 16 residues. The J segment lost 8 bases and the V segment lost 0 bases, leaving 11 bases of the junction unmatched. CDR1 is SGHNT, CDR2 YYREEE, per germline (reference sequence). The CDR3 region has the DNA TGTGCCAGCAGCTTGGCTGGCGGGGGAGGTTGGGATGAGCAGTTCTTC. Translation gives CASSLAGGGGWDEQFF.

The genes are TRBV7-2 and TRBJ2-5; D is uncertain. The germline V gene has CDR1 SGHTA and CDR2 FQGNSA. V lost 0 bases to trimming and J lost 3 bases, with 14 bases between them. The CDR3 extends over 16 amino acids. In nucleotides, the CDR3 is TGTGCCAGCAGCTTAGCGCAACTACCCCCCAAAGAGACCCAGTACTTC. The encoded protein is CASSLAQLPPKETQYF. Supplemented by reference TRBV7-2 and TRBJ2-5, the full variable domain reads GAGVSQSPSNKVTEKGKDVELRCDPISGHTALYWYRQSLGQGLEFLIYFQGNSAPDKSGLPSDRFSAERTGGSVSTLTIQRTQQEDSAVYLCASSLAQLPPKETQYFGPGTRLLVL.